These 11 T cell receptor beta chains were sequenced from one sample in a study of T cells in Graves' hyperthyroidism and ophthalmopathy. Amplification of TCR beta CDR3 regions used RNA as the template. With the HTBI primer set, the TCR CDR3 went through a first round of RT-PCR. Each CDR3 protein is one row after TCRdb ran MiXCR on the multiplex PCR reads. This table has a few hundred thousand distinct CDR3 sequences, roughly 15% appearing once. The sample taken for sequencing was blood. Receptors originate from a woman between 35 and 50 years old with Graves' ophthalmopathy.

This clonotype was counted at least ten times. The genes are TRBV28 and TRBJ1-2; possibly TRBD1 for D (6 bases). The germline V and J ends were trimmed by 3 bases and 4 bases, with 12 bases remaining between them. The CDR3 is made up of 14 amino acids. Germline lookup yields CDR1 MDHEN and CDR2 SYDVKM. CDR3 nucleotide sequence: TGTGCCAGCAGTTTTGGTCAGGGGCTCTATGGCTACACCTTC. As protein: CASSFGQGLYGYTF.

The sample holds a few counts of this clonotype. The chain carries TRBV20-1 and TRBJ1-3, with D unresolved. Germline V CDR1 and CDR2: DFQATT, SNEGSKA (reference sequence). The CDR3 covers 11 residues. Deletions cut 6 bases from V and 4 bases from J, with 7 bases between. The CDR3 nucleotides are TGCAGTGCCCACACCGGAAACACCATATATTTT. Protein: CSAHTGNTIYF.

This clonotype was counted only a few times. The CDR3 reads CSATSNMNTEAFF. The CDR3 region has the DNA TGCAGTGCTACGTCCAACATGAACACTGAAGCTTTCTTT. The chain has TRBV20-1 and TRBJ1-1, with D uncertain. This CDR3 is 13 amino acids long. Trimming stripped 4 bases from V and 0 bases from J, with 9 bases between. Germline lookup yields CDR1 DFQATT and CDR2 SNEGSKA (reference sequence).

The rearrangement joins TRBV7-9 to TRBJ2-5, with TRBD2 identical over 7 bases. V lost 7 bases to trimming and J lost 4 bases; unmatched junction nucleotides: 6. The CDR3 consists of 13 residues. CDR1 SEHNR and CDR2 FQNEAQ come from the germline V gene (reference sequence). In DNA form, the CDR3 reads TGTGCCAGCATTACTAGCGTCGGAGAGACCCAGTACTTC. Translating gives CASITSVGETQYF.

This clonotype was counted many times. The V call is TRBV12-3 or TRBV12-4, the J call TRBJ2-1; 11 bases line up with TRBD2. CDR3 size: 17 residues. V gave up 6 bases and J gave up 0 bases; unmatched junction bases: 7. The CDR3 protein is CASRISGRAYSYNEQFF. CDR3 in DNA: TGTGCCAGCAGGATTAGCGGGAGGGCTTACTCCTACAATGAGCAGTTCTTC.

This clonotype was observed many times. The chain has TRBV28 and TRBJ2-2; D remains unclear. Germline V gene data show CDR1 as MDHEN and CDR2 as SYDVKM. V gave up 3 bases and J gave up 3 bases, with 8 bases separating them. This CDR3 is built from 14 residues. CDR3 protein: CASSFSRYTGELFF. In nucleotides, the CDR3 is TGTGCCAGCAGTTTTTCCCGATACACCGGGGAGCTGTTTTTT.

The chain carries TRBV16 and TRBJ2-3; 7 bases are a match to TRBD1. CDR1 and CDR2 (germline): KGHSY, FQNENV. V trimming: 3 bases; J trimming: 4 bases; junction bases outside the gene matches: 13. The CDR3 consists of 17 residues. DNA for the CDR3: TGTGCCAGCAGCCAGCGGGCAGGGGGAGACCCGTCAGATACGCAGTATTTT. This encodes CASSQRAGGDPSDTQYF.

This clonotype was seen a few times. The chain links TRBV12-3 or TRBV12-4 to TRBJ1-5, with D tentatively TRBD1 (5 bases). V dropped 5 bases and J dropped 5 bases, with 13 bases sitting between them. This CDR3 has 14 residues. The DNA of the CDR3 is TGTGCCAGCAGTAGGGGTTTTGGGGATCAGCCCCAGCATTTT. This codes for CASSRGFGDQPQHF.

At least ten counts were recorded for this clonotype. This sequence joins TRBV7-8 and TRBJ1-5, with no clear D. CDR3 length equals 16 residues. The V end lost 2 bases, the J end lost 7 bases, and 18 bases lay between the germline ends. Germline CDR1 reads SGHVS; CDR2 reads FQNEAQ. For the CDR3, the DNA is TGTGCCAGCAGCTTACTCAGAGGGAAGGCCCACCAGCCCCAGCATTTT. Translated: CASSLLRGKAHQPQHF.

The sample holds many counts of this clonotype. V gene TRBV29-1 combines with J gene TRBJ2-7; 11 positions agree with TRBD1. The ends lost 7 bases at V and 7 bases at J; junction bases unmatched: 9. The CDR3 runs 13 residues. Germline CDR1 and CDR2: SQVTM and ANQGSEA. The CDR3 coding sequence is TGCAGCGCCAAAGGACAGGGGGCGGGAGAGCAGTACTTC. Amino acids: CSAKGQGAGEQYF.

This clonotype was detected many times. V and J are TRBV6-1 and TRBJ1-4; 10 nucleotides line up with TRBD1. Trimming took 5 bases from V and 8 from J; bases not matched to a gene: 5. This CDR3 has 14 residues. Germline V gene data show CDR1 as MNHNS and CDR2 as SASEGT. Here the CDR3 DNA reads TGTGCCAGCAGTCGACAGGGGGCTGGCGAAAAACTGTTTTTT. Protein: CASSRQGAGEKLFF.